This T cell receptor (beta chain) was captured in a study of T-cell memory formation after mild COVID-19. Germline assignment: CDR1 SGHRS and CDR2 YFSETQ. The trim removed 4 bases at V and 2 bases at J, leaving 6 bases unmatched. The CDR3 is made up of 15 amino acids. With respect to this clonotype: The antigen remains undetermined.

Points from the study as a whole: Among CD4+ contracting clones, most were CM and EM, and CD8+ ones EMRA. Prior to infection, memory already included some responding clones, suggesting cross-reactive memory joined.

Using its own MiXCR run on the 5' RACE reads, TCRdb lists one record per CDR3 protein. The repertoire consists of hundreds of thousands of distinct CDR3 sequences, with around a quarter occurring once and the leading ten covering about 12%. The sequenced sample consisted of PBMCs or a T cell subset sorted from them (not recorded which). The receptor's source is an adult woman who had mild COVID-19 (a few samples of this study predate the infection). Cell type and time point are not known. The gene calls are TRBV5-1 and TRBJ2-3; 8 nucleotides match TRBD2. CDR3 in amino acids: CASSRTSLPTDTQYF. CDR3 in DNA: TGCGCCAGCAGCCGGACTAGCCTCCCCACAGATACGCAGTATTTT.